These T cell receptor beta chains were read from a single sample in a study of T-cell reconstitution after alpha-beta-depleted transplantation in children. One entry per CDR3 protein results from TCRdb running MiXCR on the PCR reads. The sample consists of hundreds of thousands of distinct CDR3 sequences, 10% to 15% of them appearing once. The starting material was PBMCs, obtained before TCRalphabeta/CD19-depleted stem cell transplant. These receptor sequences come from a girl aged 2 to 9 with congenital amegakaryocytic thrombocytopenia, due to receive a stem cell transplant. Each CDR3 is given without its conserved first and last residue.

V | CDR3
TRBV12-3/TRBV12-4 | ASSPGSAGYT
TRBV5-1 | ASSSTVSSSGNTIY
TRBV7-2 | ASRERSEQF
TRBV20-1 | SARGLGRGNEQF
TRBV5-1 | ASSPIGNHPELF
TRBV5-1 | ASSLAARLADTQY
TRBV29-1 | SVEKQGRGDTQY
TRBV2 | ASSVHTYSYEQY
TRBV20-1 | SALSHYEQY
TRBV20-1 | SASRDHPYNEQF
TRBV27 | ASSFASGRMGIGELF
TRBV10-3 | AISESRQDYGYT
TRBV20-1 | SAISTEPPTDTQY
TRBV5-1 | ASSPTGYGNTGELF
TRBV21-1 | ASSKSSGSLYEQY
TRBV29-1 | SVVGGRNEQF
TRBV4-1 | ASSQDKTLNRNEQF
TRBV7-6 | ASSLALRGLRRWRAYEQF
TRBV5-6 | ASSPGRRLVQETQY
TRBV6-2/TRBV6-3 | ASSVQSRSYNEQF
TRBV5-1 | ASSYLAGQTFYEQY
TRBV27 | ASSTGRLNEQF
TRBV28 | ASSGTPGANVLT
TRBV6-1 | ASLSGRSTDTQY
TRBV6-5 | ASSYQGAGNTIY
TRBV2 | ASSFQREGPGSYNEQF
TRBV6-1 | ASNNRLRGELF
TRBV29-1 | SVTTSGVVDTQY
TRBV6-1 | ASSAQKAGIYEQY
TRBV7-6 | ASSRTGGTHTDTQY
TRBV24-1 | ATSDSGAQETQY